Shown below are 18 T cell receptor beta chains from a single sample sequenced in a study of cytomegalovirus exposure and HLA in healthy donors. Amplification used 60 Vbeta primers and 13 Jbeta primers. Sequenced by immunoSEQ multiplex PCR; TCRdb stores in-frame clones only, minus some. The sample includes more than 150,000 clones, 84% of them seen just once. Sequencing was done on a sample of PBMCs. These receptors were obtained from a boy younger than 18 in good health and CMV-seronegative.

The rearrangement joins TRBV2 to TRBJ2-1, with TRBD2 matching 14 bases. Germline CDR1 SNHLY, CDR2 FYNNEI. The CDR3 length is 14 residues. J was trimmed by 12 bases and V by 6 bases; bases with no gene match: 7. CDR3 amino acids: CASRGLAGERVQFF. CDR3 bases: TGTGCCAGCAGGGGACTAGCGGGAGAACGAGTGCAGTTCTTC.

This clone has a handful of counts. The V gene is TRBV6-5, the J gene TRBJ1-5; TRBD1 aligns across 8 bases. This CDR3 spans 14 amino acids. From germline, CDR1 is MNHEY and CDR2 SVGAGI. V was clipped by 6 bases and J by 7 bases; unmatched bases: 8. DNA for the CDR3: TGTGCCAGCAGAACTGACAGGGGCTCGCAGCCCCAGCATTTT. It specifies CASRTDRGSQPQHF.

The V call is TRBV27, the J call TRBJ2-1; D is ambiguous. Deletions cut 4 bases from V and 7 bases from J, with 14 bases between. The CDR3 covers 14 residues. Germline loops: CDR1 MNHEY, CDR2 SMNVEV (reference sequence). The CDR3 region is CASSYLPGANEQFF. For the CDR3, the DNA is TGTGCCAGCAGTTATTTACCTGGAGCAAATGAGCAGTTCTTC.

The rearrangement links TRBV13 to TRBJ1-1, with a weak D call TRBD1 (5 bases). CDR1 PRHDT and CDR2 FYEKMQ come from the germline V gene (reference sequence). This CDR3 has 16 residues. V was shortened by 5 bases and J by 4 bases, with 20 bases between the two germline ends. In DNA form, the CDR3 reads TGTGCCAGCAGCCCCCTAGGTGGGGGGGAAATCACTGAAGCTTTCTTT. Translated, it gives CASSPLGGGEITEAFF. Filled out from reference TRBV13 and TRBJ1-1, the complete variable domain reads AAGVIQSPRHLIKEKRETATLKCYPIPRHDTVYWYQQGPGQDPQFLISFYEKMQSDKGSIPDRFSAQQFSDYHSELNMSSLELGDSALYFCASSPLGGGEITEAFFGQGTRLTVV.

The chain is built from TRBV12-5 and TRBJ1-2; possible D gene TRBD1, 5 bases. The CDR3 totals 15 residues. The V gene's germline CDR1 is LGHNT and CDR2 FRNRAP. Deletions cut 6 bases from V and 3 bases from J, with 17 bases between. CDR3 in amino acids: CASGPSVTGDYGYTF. CDR3 bases: TGTGCTAGTGGCCCCTCCGTCACAGGCGACTATGGCTACACCTTC.

The CDR3 region has the DNA TGTGCCAGCAGTGTAAGTCAGGGGAAGAGCTCACCCCTCCACTTT. Protein sequence: CASSVSQGKSSPLHF. This chain uses TRBV2 with TRBJ1-6; D is possibly TRBD1 (6 bases). Germline CDR1 SNHLY, CDR2 FYNNEI. CDR3 length: 15 residues. The germline V and J ends were trimmed by 4 bases and 10 bases, with 17 bases remaining between them.

This CDR3 reads CASSFLAGDTGELFF. DNA for the CDR3: TGTGCCAGCAGTTTCCTAGCGGGGGACACCGGGGAGCTGTTTTTT. The rearrangement links TRBV27 to TRBJ2-2, with 10 nucleotides matching TRBD2. The ends lost 3 bases at V and 3 bases at J; junction bases unmatched: 1. CDR3 size: 15 residues. Germline V gene lookup returns CDR1 MNHEY and CDR2 SMNVEV (reference sequence).

The chain has TRBV13 and TRBJ2-3; 9 bases agree with TRBD2. The CDR3 loop spans 17 amino acids. V gave up 5 bases and J gave up 1 base; unmatched junction bases: 10. Germline V CDR1 and CDR2: PRHDT, FYEKMQ (reference sequence). The CDR3 protein is CASSPSQAGGRTDTQYF. The CDR3 DNA sequence: TGTGCCAGCAGCCCCTCCCAAGCGGGAGGACGCACAGATACGCAGTATTTT.

CDR3 region: CSVATTYEQYF. The DNA for the CDR3 is TGCAGCGTCGCGACTACTTACGAGCAGTACTTC. The rearrangement uses TRBV29-1 and TRBJ2-7, with a tentative D call TRBD2 (5 bases). The CDR3 runs to 11 residues. V dropped 6 bases and J dropped 4 bases, with 10 bases sitting between them. The V gene's germline CDR1 is SQVTM and CDR2 ANQGSEA.

The chain uses TRBV5-1 and TRBJ1-3; unclear D gene. V was clipped by 0 bases and J by 0 bases, with 13 bases between them. Germline-derived CDR1 and CDR2 are SGHRS and YFSETQ. The CDR3 consists of 17 residues. In nucleotides, the CDR3 is TGCGCCAGCAGCTTGGCCGGAGGGCTTAGCTCTGGAAACACCATATATTTT. Translated: CASSLAGGLSSGNTIYF. The full variable domain, in which reference TRBV5-1 and TRBJ1-3 provide the parts outside the CDR3, is KAGVTQTPRYLIKTRGQQVTLSCSPISGHRSVSWYQQTPGQGLQFLFEYFSETQRNKGNFPGRFSGRQFSNSRSEMNVSTLELGDSALYLCASSLAGGLSSGNTIYFGEGSWLTVV.

This sequence joins TRBV5-1 and TRBJ2-1; a possible D gene is TRBD2 (5 bases). The CDR3 is 15 residues long. Trimming removed 0 bases at V and 3 bases at J, with 10 bases between. Germline V gives CDR1 SGHRS, CDR2 YFSETQ. Here the CDR3 reads CASSLVGADYNEQFF. As DNA, the CDR3 is TGCGCCAGCAGCTTGGTGGGAGCCGACTACAATGAGCAGTTCTTC.

This clone was seen just once. V gene TRBV7-9 combines with J gene TRBJ2-7; 9 bases fit TRBD2. The CDR3 sequence is 15 residues long. The germline V gene has CDR1 SEHNR and CDR2 FQNEAQ (reference sequence). V lost 2 bases to trimming and J lost 6 bases; unmatched junction nucleotides: 8. This CDR3 is CASSLPSAGGTEQYF. The CDR3 DNA reads TGTGCCAGCAGCTTACCCTCAGCGGGGGGTACCGAGCAGTACTTC. The full variable domain, with the rest looked up from reference TRBV7-9 and TRBJ2-7, is DTGVSQNPRHKITKRGQNVTFRCDPISEHNRLYWYRQTLGQGPEFLTYFQNEAQLEKSRLLSDRFSAERPKGSFSTLEIQRTEQGDSAMYLCASSLPSAGGTEQYFGPGTRLTVT.

This clone has a single count. This chain uses TRBV5-1 with TRBJ1-2; maybe TRBD1 (6 bases). This CDR3 contains 11 residues. Per germline, CDR1 SGHRS and CDR2 YFSETQ. Trimming pared 9 bases from V and 13 bases from J, leaving 19 bases between. CDR3 in DNA: TGCGCCATTCAACAGGGTAGTAGGCTCACCTTC. As protein: CAIQQGSRLTF.

The chain recombines TRBV30 with TRBJ2-7, with D perhaps matching TRBD2 (6 bases). The CDR3 spans 13 residues. CDR1 is GTSNPN and CDR2 is SVGIG in the germline V gene (reference sequence). Trimming left V 6 bases short and J 1 base short, with 13 bases between. Here the CDR3 reads CACPGRESYEQYF. CDR3 DNA: TGTGCCTGCCCCGGACGGGAGTCCTACGAGCAGTACTTC.

The gene calls are TRBV4-1 and TRBJ2-5; D is possibly TRBD2 (6 bases). Between the trimmed V and J ends, which lost 0 bases and 4 bases, there was a span of 15 bases. The CDR3 covers 16 residues. Per the germline V gene, CDR1 is MGHRA and CDR2 is YSYEKL. CDR3 coding DNA: TGCGCCAGCAGCCAAGAGGGGGTAGCGGAGGGAGAGACCCAGTACTTC. Protein product: CASSQEGVAEGETQYF.

The rearrangement uses TRBV19 and TRBJ1-2; 7 bases are shared with TRBD1. The CDR3 contains 14 residues. Per the germline V gene, CDR1 is LNHDA and CDR2 is SQIVND (reference sequence). The J segment lost 6 bases and the V segment lost 5 bases, leaving 9 bases of the junction unmatched. For the CDR3, the DNA is TGTGCCAGTAGTTCGCCCGGGACAGAGGATGGCTACACCTTC. Protein product: CASSSPGTEDGYTF.

The chain uses TRBV7-2 and TRBJ1-5, with unresolved D. Germline values: CDR1 SGHTA, CDR2 FQGNSA. Trimming pared 5 bases from V and 9 bases from J, leaving 11 bases between. The CDR3 totals 12 residues. The CDR3 region has the DNA TGTGCCAGCAGCCCCCCTGAGGGGCCCCAGCATTTT. Its translation: CASSPPEGPQHF.

CDR3 region: CASSSGQTEAFF. The DNA for the CDR3 is TGTGCCAGCAGCTCAGGACAGACTGAAGCTTTCTTT. The J gene is TRBJ1-1, the V gene TRBV11-3, with a weak D call TRBD1 (6 bases). Trimming pared 4 bases from V and 5 bases from J, leaving 8 bases between. CDR3 length: 12 residues. Germline V CDR1 and CDR2: SGHNT, YENEEA.